A single TCR beta chain is shown here with its context. A J-beta primer mix and a sample-barcoded 5' primer were used in a second PCR of roughly 6 to 11 cycles. One entry per CDR3 protein results from TCRdb running MiXCR on the 5' RACE reads. The top ten clones hold about 20% of a sample with approximately 1,100,000 distinct CDR3 sequences, 45% of them seen once. These data belong to a study of blood T cells in healthy people across ages. Sequenced material: blood. The origin of this receptor is a woman aged 60 to 75 in good health.

The CDR3 is CASSLARVTSYNEQYF. CDR3 sequence (DNA): TGCGCCAGCAGCTTGGCTCGGGTTACCTCCTACAATGAGCAGTACTTC. This sequence joins TRBV5-1 and TRBJ2-1; D gene unclear. The J call is uncertain, as TRBJ2-7 better fits the DNA end. This CDR3 spans 16 amino acids. The germline CDR1 and CDR2 sequences are SGHRS and YFSETQ.